The next 9 T cell receptor beta chains were all read from a single sample in a study of PD-1 blockade in classical Hodgkin lymphoma. Brentuximab vedotin exposure varied among the patients, all of whom had relapsed after autologous stem cell transplantation. The data were produced by immunoSEQ multiplex PCR, yet TCRdb's version contains in-frame clones alone and is incomplete. The table has around 91,000 clones, around 86% seen once; the top ten hold roughly 21%. The sequences come from peripheral blood mononuclear cells (PBMCs), collected at baseline. Receptors were obtained from a human donor with classical Hodgkin lymphoma.

The CDR3 here is CASSYSLGPDEQYF. The CDR3 bases are TGTGCCAGCAGTTACTCGTTGGGGCCCGACGAGCAGTACTTC. The chain has TRBV6-5 and TRBJ2-7, with D possibly being TRBD1 (5 bases). V lost 0 bases, J lost 5 bases, and 11 bases lay in between. Germline V lookup: CDR1 MNHEY, CDR2 SVGAGI. The length of the CDR3 is 14 residues.

For this clone: The same CDR3 arises from other DNA sequences in this sample as well. J is TRBJ2-7 and V is TRBV5-1; TRBD1 matches at 7 bases. CDR3 size: 14 residues. Germline V lookup: CDR1 SGHRS, CDR2 YFSETQ. V shed 4 bases, J shed 2 bases, and the junction held 6 bases outside the gene matches. The CDR3, as DNA: TGCGCCAGCAGCCCGACAGGGCAGGCCTACGAGCAGTACTTC. It is translated as CASSPTGQAYEQYF.

The chain combines TRBV10-3 with TRBJ2-3; D perhaps matches TRBD1 (6 bases). Germline CDR1 reads ENHRY; CDR2 reads SYGVKD. The CDR3 length is 13 residues. V gave up 5 bases and J gave up 9 bases, with 15 bases separating them. Here the CDR3 DNA reads TGTGCCATCAGTCCAGTGGACAGTAGGACGCAGTATTTT. This encodes CAISPVDSRTQYF.

This rearrangement joins TRBV18 to TRBJ1-1, with a possible D match to TRBD1 (6 bases). CDR3 size: 15 residues. The V and J ends lost 3 bases and 1 base respectively, with 12 bases between them. Germline V CDR1 and CDR2: KGHSH, LQKENI. The CDR3 DNA reads TGTGCCAGCTCACCCTTAGGGGGGACGAACACTGAAGCTTTCTTT. It codes for CASSPLGGTNTEAFF.

The gene calls are TRBV18 and TRBJ1-1; D is unclear. The V and J ends lost 3 bases and 3 bases respectively, with 5 bases between them. This CDR3 region has 12 residues. Germline lookup yields CDR1 KGHSH and CDR2 LQKENI. DNA of the CDR3: TGTGCCAGCTCACCTAGGGACACTGAAGCTTTCTTT. Its translation: CASSPRDTEAFF.

The V gene is TRBV2, the J gene TRBJ1-2; D is undetermined. Between the trimmed V and J ends, which lost 4 bases and 7 bases, there was a span of 4 bases. The germline CDR1 and CDR2 sequences are SNHLY and FYNNEI. The CDR3 contains 10 residues. As DNA, the CDR3 is TGTGCCAGCAGTGTTTCTGGCTACACCTTC. Residues: CASSVSGYTF. Drawing the rest from reference TRBV2 and TRBJ1-2, the complete variable domain is EPEVTQTPSHQVTQMGQEVILRCVPISNHLYFYWYRQILGQKVEFLVSFYNNEISEKSEIFDDQFSVERPDGSNFTLKIRSTKLEDSAMYFCASSVSGYTFGSGTRLTVV.

V is TRBV11-2 and J is TRBJ2-7; D remains ambiguous. Germline V gene data show CDR1 as SGHAT and CDR2 as FQNNGV. The CDR3 runs 11 residues. Trimming removed 4 bases at V and 5 bases at J, with 6 bases between. CDR3 DNA: TGTGCCAGCAGCTACACCCACGAGCAGTACTTC. This encodes CASSYTHEQYF.

The chain is built from TRBV13 and TRBJ2-1, with 13 nucleotides matching TRBD2. The CDR3 runs 14 residues. Germline V gives CDR1 PRHDT, CDR2 FYEKMQ (reference sequence). Trimming took 0 bases from V and 13 from J; bases not matched to a gene: 3. CDR3 DNA: TGTGCCAGCAGCTTAGGGCCGGGACTAGCGGGACAGTTCTTC. It translates to CASSLGPGLAGQFF.

The chain combines TRBV25-1 with TRBJ2-6; unclear D gene. Germline CDR1 MGHDK, CDR2 SYGVNS. This CDR3 spans 16 amino acids. With 0 bases removed from V and 0 bases from J, the gap between germline ends came to 6 bases. CDR3: CASSEYVTSGANVLTF. CDR3 bases: TGTGCCAGCAGTGAATACGTGACCTCTGGGGCCAACGTCCTGACTTTC.